This T cell receptor (beta chain) was obtained from a study of blood T cell repertoires in COVID-19. Across the whole study: Sources were T cells, B-cell-depleted T cells, or PBMCs; the material itself was cDNA or gDNA.

TCRdb keeps only in-frame clones here, not all; method: immunoSEQ multiplex PCR. The repertoire holds around 150,000 clones, with 77% as singletons. CDR3 length: 14 amino acids. Germline V gene sequence: CDR1 MNHEY, CDR2 SVGAGI. Trimming cost V 6 bases and J 4 bases; bases outside gene matches: 3. The TCR was taken from a man aged 70 or older with acute or convalescent COVID-19. The chain couples TRBV6-5 to TRBJ1-3; TRBD1 aligns across 10 bases. The sample was peripheral blood. The CDR3 spells CASRDRGYGNTIYF. The CDR3 nucleotides read TGTGCCAGCAGGGACAGGGGGTACGGAAACACCATATATTTT.